The clone carrying this T cell receptor (beta chain) showed up just a few times. Its antigen is not known. This entry is derived from a study of cytomegalovirus exposure and HLA in healthy donors. The wider study: Out of about 170 million T cells, an earlier analysis found roughly 100 million unique TCR beta sequences in total. There were approximately 400 genotyped donors. Of these, roughly 84% fell in the genetic ancestry cluster associated with self-reported Caucasian donors. The study, taken as a whole, reports: An analysis that came later showed most CMV-associated TCR beta chains appearing HLA-restricted.

This CDR3 is built from 14 residues. The germline CDR1 and CDR2 sequences are MNHEY and SVGAGI. Trimming pared 2 bases from V and 5 bases from J, leaving 10 bases between. The PCR contained 60 Vbeta and 13 Jbeta primers. Produced via immunoSEQ multiplex PCR; TCRdb's table is partial and in-frame only. Of 150,000 to 200,000 clones detected, 80% appear once; the ten largest clones hold about 2%. The sample comprised PBMCs. The source is a male donor in good health and CMV-seronegative. The chain couples TRBV6-5 to TRBJ2-1; D may be TRBD1 (6 bases). CDR3 DNA sequence: TGTGCCAGCAGTTACCGAGGACAGAACAATGAGCAGTTCTTC. This gives the protein CASSYRGQNNEQFF.